This T cell receptor beta chain was recovered during a study of cytomegalovirus exposure and HLA in healthy donors. The PCR ran on 60 Vbeta and 13 Jbeta primers. TCRdb's table, derived via immunoSEQ multiplex PCR, lists solely in-frame clones and lacks some. The repertoire consists of fewer than 80,000 clones, with under 85% occurring once and the leading ten covering 11%. There are a few counts of this clone. No antigen is known for it. General study results and limits: Sequencing depth across donors, presence/absence analyses assumed, was roughly uniform. More clonal expansion characterized HLA-associated TCR beta chains than equally common others in a later analysis. When analyzed later, a missense DCLRE1C variant was found to be linked to TCR beta V- and J-gene trimming.

Unmatched junction bases numbered 7, after V lost 5 bases and J lost 4 bases. CDR3 length: 15 residues. Per germline, CDR1 SEHNR and CDR2 FQNEAQ (reference sequence). The chain employs TRBV7-9 and TRBJ1-3; TRBD1 matches 8 bases. The sequenced sample consisted of PBMCs. The receptor comes from a woman aged 60-75 years in good health and CMV-seropositive. The CDR3 bases are TGTGCCAGCAGCCGAATAGACAGGGGAGGAAACACCATATATTTT. Translating gives CASSRIDRGGNTIYF.